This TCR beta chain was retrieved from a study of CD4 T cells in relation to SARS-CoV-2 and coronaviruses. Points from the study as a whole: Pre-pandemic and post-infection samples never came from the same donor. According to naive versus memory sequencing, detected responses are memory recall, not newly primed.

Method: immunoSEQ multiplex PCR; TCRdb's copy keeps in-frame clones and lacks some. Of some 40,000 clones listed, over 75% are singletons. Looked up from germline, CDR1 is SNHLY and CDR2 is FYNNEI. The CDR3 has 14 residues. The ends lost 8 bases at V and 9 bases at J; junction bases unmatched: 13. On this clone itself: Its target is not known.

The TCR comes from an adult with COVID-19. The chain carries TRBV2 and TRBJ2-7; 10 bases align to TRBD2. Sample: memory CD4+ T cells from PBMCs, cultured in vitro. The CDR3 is CASGTGTSDLGQYF. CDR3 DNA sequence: TGTGCCAGCGGGACCGGGACTAGCGACTTGGGGCAGTACTTC.